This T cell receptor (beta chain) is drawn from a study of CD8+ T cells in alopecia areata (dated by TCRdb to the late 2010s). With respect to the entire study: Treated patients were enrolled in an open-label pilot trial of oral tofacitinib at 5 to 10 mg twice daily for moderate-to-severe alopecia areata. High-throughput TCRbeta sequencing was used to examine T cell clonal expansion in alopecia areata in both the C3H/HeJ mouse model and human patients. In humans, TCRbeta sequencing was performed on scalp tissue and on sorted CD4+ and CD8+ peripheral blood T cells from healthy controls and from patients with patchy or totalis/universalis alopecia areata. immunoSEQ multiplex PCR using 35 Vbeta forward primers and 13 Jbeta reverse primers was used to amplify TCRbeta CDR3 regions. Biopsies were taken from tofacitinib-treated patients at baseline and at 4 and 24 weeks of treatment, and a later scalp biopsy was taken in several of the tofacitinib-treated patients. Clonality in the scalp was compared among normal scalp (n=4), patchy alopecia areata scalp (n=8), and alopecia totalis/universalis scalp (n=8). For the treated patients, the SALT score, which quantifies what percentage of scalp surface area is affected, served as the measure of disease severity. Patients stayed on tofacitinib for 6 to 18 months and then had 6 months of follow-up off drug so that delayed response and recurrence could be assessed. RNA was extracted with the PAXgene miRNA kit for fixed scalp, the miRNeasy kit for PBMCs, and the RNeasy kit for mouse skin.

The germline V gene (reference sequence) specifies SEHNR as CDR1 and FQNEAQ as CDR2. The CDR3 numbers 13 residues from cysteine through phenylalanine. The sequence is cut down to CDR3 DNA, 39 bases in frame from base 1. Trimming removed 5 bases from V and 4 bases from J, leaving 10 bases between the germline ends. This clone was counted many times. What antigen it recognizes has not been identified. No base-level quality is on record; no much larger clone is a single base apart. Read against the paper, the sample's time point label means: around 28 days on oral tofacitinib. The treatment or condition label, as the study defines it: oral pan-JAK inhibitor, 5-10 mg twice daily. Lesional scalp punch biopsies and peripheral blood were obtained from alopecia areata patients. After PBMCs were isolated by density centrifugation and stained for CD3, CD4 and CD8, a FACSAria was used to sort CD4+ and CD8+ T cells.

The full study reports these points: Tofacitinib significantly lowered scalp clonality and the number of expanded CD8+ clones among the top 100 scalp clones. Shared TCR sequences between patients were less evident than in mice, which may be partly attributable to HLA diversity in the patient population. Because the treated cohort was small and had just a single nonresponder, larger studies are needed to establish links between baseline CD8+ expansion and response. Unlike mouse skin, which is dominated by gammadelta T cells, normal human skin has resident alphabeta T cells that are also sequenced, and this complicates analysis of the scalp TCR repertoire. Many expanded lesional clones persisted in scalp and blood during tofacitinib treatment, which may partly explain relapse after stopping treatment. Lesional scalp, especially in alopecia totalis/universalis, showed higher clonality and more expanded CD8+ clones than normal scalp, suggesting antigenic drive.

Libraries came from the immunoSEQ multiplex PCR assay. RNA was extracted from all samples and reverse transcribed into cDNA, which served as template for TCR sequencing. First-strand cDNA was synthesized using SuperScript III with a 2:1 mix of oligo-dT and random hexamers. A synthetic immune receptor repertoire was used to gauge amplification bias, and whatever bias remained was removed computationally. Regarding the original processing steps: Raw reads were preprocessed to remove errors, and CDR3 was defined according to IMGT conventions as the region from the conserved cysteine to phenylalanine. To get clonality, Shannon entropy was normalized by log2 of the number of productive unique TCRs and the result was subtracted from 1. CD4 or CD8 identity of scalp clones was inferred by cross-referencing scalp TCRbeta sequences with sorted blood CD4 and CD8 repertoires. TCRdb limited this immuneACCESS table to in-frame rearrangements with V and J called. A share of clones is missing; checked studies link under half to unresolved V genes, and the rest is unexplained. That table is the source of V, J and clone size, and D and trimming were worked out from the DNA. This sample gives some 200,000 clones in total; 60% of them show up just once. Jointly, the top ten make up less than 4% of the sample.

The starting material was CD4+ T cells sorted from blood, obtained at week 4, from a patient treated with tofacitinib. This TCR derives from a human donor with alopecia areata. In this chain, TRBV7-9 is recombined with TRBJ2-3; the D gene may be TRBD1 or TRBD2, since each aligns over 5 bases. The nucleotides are TGTGCCAGCAGCCCCAAGGGACCAGATACGCAGTATTTT. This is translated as CASSPKGPDTQYF.